These T cell receptor beta chains were read from a single sample in a study of CD8 T cells in Susac syndrome. TCRdb redid the calling of the immunoSEQ multiplex PCR reads with MiXCR, one entry per CDR3 protein. The sample has 77,000 or so distinct CDR3 sequences; 90% to 95% are singletons. Sequenced input: CD4+ T cells from PBMCs. The receptors were sampled from a human donor with Susac syndrome. CDR3s include the opening cysteine and the closing phenylalanine or tryptophan. The D gene is left open where the match is weak. Only some rows state a clone size, as once, few, many or a class for expanded clones.

>TRBJ2-1|.|.|TRBV7-8
TGTGCCAGCAGCTTGGATAGAGGCTCCTACAATGAGCAGTTCTTC
CASSLDRGSYNEQFF
>TRBJ2-7|.|.|TRBV7-8
TGTGCCAGCAGCACGAGAGCAGCCTACGAGCAGTACTTC
CASSTRAAYEQYF
>TRBJ1-2|.|.|TRBV5-4
TGTGCCAGCAGCTTGGAGGCGGCAGGGAACTATGGCTACACCTTC
CASSLEAAGNYGYTF
>TRBJ2-7|.|TRBD2|TRBV20-1
TGCAGTGCTCCTAGCGGGAGTAGGTACGAGCAGTACTTC
CSAPSGSRYEQYF
>TRBJ2-7|.|.|TRBV6-5
TGTGCCAGCAGTTATAGGTGGGAGCCTAACTACGAGCAGTACTTC
CASSYRWEPNYEQYF
>TRBJ2-7|.|.|TRBV19
TGTGCCAGTAGTAAGGGACTCCCCATCGTCTACGAGCAGTACTTC
CASSKGLPIVYEQYF
>TRBJ2-7|.|.|TRBV20-1
TGCAGTGCTAGTTGGGGTTACGAGCAGTACTTC
CSASWGYEQYF
>TRBJ1-2|once|.|TRBV28
TGTGCCAGCAACCCCGTAGGTTCATTCTATGGCTACACCTTC
CASNPVGSFYGYTF
>TRBJ1-2|once|TRBD1|TRBV25-1
TGTGCCAGCAGTGACCTGACAGGGGGCTCCTATGGCTACACCTTC
CASSDLTGGSYGYTF
>TRBJ1-1|.|.|TRBV20-1
TGCAGTGCTAGAGATGGACATCCTACTGAAGCTTTCTTT
CSARDGHPTEAFF
>TRBJ1-1|.|.|TRBV29-1
TGCAGCGTACAGGGTTACACTGAAGCTTTCTTT
CSVQGYTEAFF
>TRBJ2-5|.|.|TRBV20-1
TGCAGTGCCTCCCCTATCGGGGGCACGCGCCAAGAGACCCAGTACTTC
CSASPIGGTRQETQYF
>TRBJ1-2|.|TRBD1|TRBV3-1
TGTGCCAGCAGCCGAGCGGACAGGGGCGCATATGGCTACACCTTC
CASSRADRGAYGYTF
>TRBJ1-6|.|TRBD1|TRBV6-5
TGTGCCAGCAGACAAACGACAGGGTCCCTCCACTTT
CASRQTTGSLHF
>TRBJ2-5|.|.|TRBV3-1
TGTGCCAGCAGCCAAGTACCAGAAGAGACCCAGTACTTC
CASSQVPEETQYF
>TRBJ2-3|.|.|TRBV5-1
TGCGCCAGCAGCTGGGGGGACTTGGCTAGCACAGATACGCAGTATTTT
CASSWGDLASTDTQYF
>TRBJ2-3|.|TRBD2|TRBV28
TGTGCCAGCAGACGCCCTTTAGCGGGAAGGAAGGATACGCAGTATTTT
CASRRPLAGRKDTQYF
>TRBJ1-4|.|TRBD1|TRBV29-1
TGCAGCGCCAAAAGAGGACAGGGGGTGTTCGGAAGTGAAAAACTGTTTTTT
CSAKRGQGVFGSEKLFF
>TRBJ2-3|.|TRBD2|TRBV7-2
TGTGCCAGCAGCTCCCAGCGGGGCCGCACAGATACGCAGTATTTT
CASSSQRGRTDTQYF
>TRBJ2-1|.|.|TRBV30
TGTGCCTCTAGTGAGGGTAGTTCCTACAATGAGCAGTTCTTC
CASSEGSSYNEQFF
>TRBJ1-1|.|.|TRBV28
TGTGCCAGCAGTGATGGATCCGTAAACACTGAAGCTTTCTTT
CASSDGSVNTEAFF
>TRBJ2-3|.|TRBD2|TRBV12-3/TRBV12-4
TGTGCCAGCTCTCTAAGCGGGGGGAGCGATACGCAGTATTTT
CASSLSGGSDTQYF
>TRBJ2-3|.|.|TRBV9
TGTGCCAGCAGCGTAGCGGGCAGGGTGGTAGATACGCAGTATTTT
CASSVAGRVVDTQYF
>TRBJ2-7|few|.|TRBV6-5
TGTGCCAGCAGTTCGGAGGGCCTTAAGGTCTACGAGCAGTACTTC
CASSSEGLKVYEQYF
>TRBJ1-5|.|.|TRBV19
TGTGCCAGTAGTAGGGACCGAAGAATAGGGAGCAATCAGCCCCAGCATTTT
CASSRDRRIGSNQPQHF
>TRBJ2-7|.|.|TRBV29-1
TGCAGCGTTGTCAGTGGGGGCAGCTACGAGCAGTACTTC
CSVVSGGSYEQYF
>TRBJ2-1|.|.|TRBV11-2
TGTGCCAGCAGCTCCGAGCGGACCTCCTACAATGAGCAGTTCTTC
CASSSERTSYNEQFF
>TRBJ1-2|.|.|TRBV7-2
TGTGCCAGCAGCTTAACCAGGCATGGCTACACCTTC
CASSLTRHGYTF
>TRBJ1-2|.|.|TRBV27
TGTGCCAGCAGTTTAATCTCCCGAGCTAACTATGGCTACACCTTC
CASSLISRANYGYTF
>TRBJ2-3|once|TRBD2|TRBV12-3/TRBV12-4
TGTGCCAGCAGTTTAGCCCGGCTAGCGGGGGGATCAGATACGCAGTATTTT
CASSLARLAGGSDTQYF
>TRBJ2-7|once|.|TRBV20-1
TGCAGTGCTCCGGATTTAAGAGGGGGGGCCACTTGGCAGTACTTC
CSAPDLRGGATWQYF
>TRBJ2-1|.|TRBD2|TRBV12-3/TRBV12-4
TGTGCCAGCAGTCCTGGGAGCGGGGGGGCTGCCTCCAATGAGCAGTTCTTC
CASSPGSGGAASNEQFF
>TRBJ1-2|.|.|TRBV25-1
TGTGCCAGCCTACCCCGGTCGGGAGGGTATGGCTACACCTTC
CASLPRSGGYGYTF
>TRBJ2-3|.|TRBD1|TRBV19
TGTGCCAGTAGTAGGGACAGGGACACAGATACGCAGTATTTT
CASSRDRDTDTQYF
>TRBJ2-3|.|.|TRBV7-9
TGTGCCAGCAGCTTAGGAGGGATTCTTGCGGATACGCAGTATTTT
CASSLGGILADTQYF
>TRBJ2-2|.|.|TRBV7-3
TGTGCCAGCAGCTTAACGTTAGGCGGGGAGCTGTTTTTT
CASSLTLGGELFF
>TRBJ2-1|.|TRBD1|TRBV10-2
TGCGCCAGCCTAGGACAGGGGCGTAGGGATGAGCAGTTCTTC
CASLGQGRRDEQFF
>TRBJ2-1|once|.|TRBV3-1
TGTGCCAGCAGCCCCAGGGTTCTGCGCTTGCGGTACAATGAGCAGTTCTTC
CASSPRVLRLRYNEQFF
>TRBJ2-1|.|TRBD2|TRBV20-1
TGCAGTGCCCCGCGGGGGGCCAGGTATGAGCAGTTCTTC
CSAPRGARYEQFF
>TRBJ1-2|few|.|TRBV29-1
TGCAGCGTTGCGGGGTCCTCTGCGGCAGGAGGCTACACCTTC
CSVAGSSAAGGYTF
>TRBJ2-7|.|TRBD2|TRBV14
TGTGCCAGCAGCCAATATCGGGGGGGCCGGGGCGAGCAGTACTTC
CASSQYRGGRGEQYF
>TRBJ2-7|.|TRBD2|TRBV7-2
TGTGCCAGCAGCTTAGTTGGCGGGAGTCATGGGTCCTACGAGCAGTACTTC
CASSLVGGSHGSYEQYF
>TRBJ2-1|.|.|TRBV12-3/TRBV12-4
TGTGCCAGCAGTTTAACCAGGGAGAATGAGCAGTTCTTC
CASSLTRENEQFF
>TRBJ2-5|.|TRBD2|TRBV7-2
TGTGCCAGCAGCTCAAAGGGGGGACTAGCGGGGCAAGGGACCCAGTACTTC
CASSSKGGLAGQGTQYF
>TRBJ1-2|once|.|TRBV7-9
TGTGCCAGCAGCTTACCCCGGGGTGGTTTAGGACAGCCTGGCTACACCTTC
CASSLPRGGLGQPGYTF
>TRBJ1-5|.|.|TRBV27
TGTGCCAGCAGTTTATCGGGTATTCAGCCCCAGCATTTT
CASSLSGIQPQHF
>TRBJ2-5|few|.|TRBV7-9
TGTGCCAGCAGCTACCAAGAGACCCAGTACTTC
CASSYQETQYF
>TRBJ2-7|.|.|TRBV20-1
TGCAGTGCTAGTGTTTTCGGCGGGAACTCCTACGAGCAGTACTTC
CSASVFGGNSYEQYF
>TRBJ1-4|.|.|TRBV20-1
TGCAGTGCGAGCACCGGACGGTTGATCGCGGCACTGTTTTTT
CSASTGRLIAALFF
>TRBJ2-5|.|.|TRBV12-3/TRBV12-4
TGTGCCACCTCCATTCGACGGAACCAAGAGACCCAGTACTTC
CATSIRRNQETQYF
>TRBJ2-6|.|.|TRBV12-3/TRBV12-4
TGTGTCACCAAAGACGGAGACTCTGGGGCCAACGTCCTGACTTTC
CVTKDGDSGANVLTF
>TRBJ1-5|.|TRBD1|TRBV5-1
TGCGCCAGCAGCTTGGCGGGACAGGAGATCCAGCCCCAGCATTTT
CASSLAGQEIQPQHF